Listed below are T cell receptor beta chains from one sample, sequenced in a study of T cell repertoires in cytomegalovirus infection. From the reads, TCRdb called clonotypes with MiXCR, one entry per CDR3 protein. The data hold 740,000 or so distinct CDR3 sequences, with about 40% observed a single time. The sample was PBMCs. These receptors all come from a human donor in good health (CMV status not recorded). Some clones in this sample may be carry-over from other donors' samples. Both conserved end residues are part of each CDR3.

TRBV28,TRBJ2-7,CASSLRGVTYEQYF
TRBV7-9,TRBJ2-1,CASSSTIGVHNEQFF
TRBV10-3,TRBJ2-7,CAISESSLFAPEQYF
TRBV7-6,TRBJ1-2,CASSMLVSQVLAHF
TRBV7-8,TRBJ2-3,CASSLMGGAITDTQYF
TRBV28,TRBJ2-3,CASSLGGGSPKTQYF
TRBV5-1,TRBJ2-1,CASSLRGQGVLQFF
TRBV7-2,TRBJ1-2,CASSLVPGLTLF
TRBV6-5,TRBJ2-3,CASSYLAAGNTDTQYF
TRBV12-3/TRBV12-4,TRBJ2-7,CASSLAPFSSYEQYF
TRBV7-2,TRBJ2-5,CASSLGLGKVISYQETQYF
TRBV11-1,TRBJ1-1,CASSLVPQGAGDTEAFF
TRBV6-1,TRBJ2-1,CASSEVDRGWDEQFF
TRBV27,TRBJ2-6,CASSLYWRKRSSSGANVLTF
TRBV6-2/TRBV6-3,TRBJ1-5,CASSYRGGGSSNQPQHF
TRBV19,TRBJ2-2,CASLKRGQMNTGELFF
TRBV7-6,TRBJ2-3,CASSLSILIEPDTQYF
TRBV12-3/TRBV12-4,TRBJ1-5,CASSLSRGGNQPQHF
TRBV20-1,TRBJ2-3,CSARDRQSTDTQYF
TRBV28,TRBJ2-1,CASSLAGTKHEQFF
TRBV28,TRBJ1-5,CASSSYRGSSNQPQHF
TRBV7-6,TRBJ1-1,CASSHRQRVTEAFF
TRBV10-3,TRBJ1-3,CATGGKPLNSGNTIYF
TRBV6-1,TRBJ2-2,CASRIKYRGHTGELFF
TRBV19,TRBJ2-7,CATAGLAYHEQYF
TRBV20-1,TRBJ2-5,CSARDGRMGETQYF
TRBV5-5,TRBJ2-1,CASSLGLREGTSEFF
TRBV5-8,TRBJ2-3,CASSLDSGAGDTQYF
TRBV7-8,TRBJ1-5,CASSLAGQRSTLNQPQHF
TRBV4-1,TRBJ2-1,CASSQDPAYNEQFF
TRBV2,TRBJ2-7,CASSDLLEQYF
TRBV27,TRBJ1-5,CASSTGGSDQPQHF
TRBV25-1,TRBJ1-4,CASSERRQGTNEKLFF
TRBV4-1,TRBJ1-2,CASSQVTGEGNGYTF
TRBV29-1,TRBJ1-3,CSVGSDARDSGNTIYF
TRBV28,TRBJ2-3,CASSSIAGPGDTQYF
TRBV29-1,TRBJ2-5,CSVGQSLEKTQYF
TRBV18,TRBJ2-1,CASSPGLGGNEQFF
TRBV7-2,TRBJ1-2,CASSLEHRGYYGYTF
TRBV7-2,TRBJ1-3,CASSLNVRGHTIYF
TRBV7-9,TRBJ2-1,CASSLIINPSYNEQFF
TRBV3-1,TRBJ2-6,CASTRSETGANVLTF
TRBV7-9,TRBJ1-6,CASSSQGSNYNSPLHF
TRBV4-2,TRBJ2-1,CASSQAYRGIDYNEQFF
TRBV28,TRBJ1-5,CASRDRGPNQPQHF
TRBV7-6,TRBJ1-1,CASSEQGLNTEAFF
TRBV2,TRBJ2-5,CDSGPGQGRQETQYF